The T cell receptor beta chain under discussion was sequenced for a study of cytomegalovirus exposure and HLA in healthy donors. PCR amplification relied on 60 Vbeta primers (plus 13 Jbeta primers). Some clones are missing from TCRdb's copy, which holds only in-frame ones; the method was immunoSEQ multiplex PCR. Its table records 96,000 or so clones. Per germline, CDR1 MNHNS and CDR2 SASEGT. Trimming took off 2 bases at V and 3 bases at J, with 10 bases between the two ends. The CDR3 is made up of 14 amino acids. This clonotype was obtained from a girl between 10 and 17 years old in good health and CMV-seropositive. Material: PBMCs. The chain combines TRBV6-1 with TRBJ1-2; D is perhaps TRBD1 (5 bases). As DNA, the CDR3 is TGTGCCAGCAGTGAAAGGGGCACGGACTATGGCTACACCTTC. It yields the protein CASSERGTDYGYTF.